This TCR beta chain emerged from a study of cytomegalovirus exposure and HLA in healthy donors. Background on the study: The same platform was used for the 120 validation repertoires and the approximately 670 first-cohort repertoires, a later analysis reported.

Study-level points and caveats: The listing of approximately 160 TCR beta chains classed them as cytomegalovirus-associated. In the roughly 120 validation repertoires, approximately 94% of cluster scores exceeded 0, per a later analysis.

A note on this clone: The target antigen is unknown.

CDR1 SGDLS and CDR2 YYNGEE come from the germline V gene. CDR3 length equals 14 residues. V lost 4 bases to trimming and J lost 6 bases, with 13 bases between them. The table came from immunoSEQ multiplex PCR; TCRdb's copy has only in-frame clones and leaves some out. The repertoire holds approximately 99,000 clones, with approximately 86% as singletons. The chain joins TRBV9 to TRBJ1-4; weak D call: TRBD1 (5 bases). This receptor was identified in a woman between 18 and 29 years old in good health and CMV-seronegative. Sample: PBMCs. This CDR3 reads CASSRGILDEKLFF. The CDR3 region has the DNA TGTGCCAGCAGCCGGGGGATCCTTGATGAAAAACTGTTTTTT. The full variable domain, its missing parts supplied by reference TRBV9 and TRBJ1-4, is DSGVTQTPKHLITATGQRVTLRCSPRSGDLSVYWYQQSLDQGLQFLIQYYNGEERAKGNILERFSAQQFPDLHSELNLSSLELGDSALYFCASSRGILDEKLFFGSGTQLSVL.